This T cell receptor (beta chain) emerged from a study of siplizumab effects on memory and regulatory T cells. Turning to the study itself: Each responder-stimulator pair had a siplizumab about 0.98 ug/mL reaction and a drug-free control.

Per the germline V gene, CDR1 is SGHKS and CDR2 is YYEKEE (reference sequence). Trimming took off 3 bases at V and 5 bases at J, with 9 bases between the two ends. The CDR3 is made up of 12 amino acids. As concerns this clone: Its antigen is currently unknown.

A 37°C coculture lasting around 6 days was applied to the mixed lymphocyte reaction cells. General study results and limits: Alloreactive sequences that could be traced to unstimulated CD4+ memory cells showed a significant reduction under siplizumab.

The assay covered some 98,000 TCR templates per sample. Libraries were prepared by immunoSEQ multiplex PCR; TCRdb keeps only in-frame clonotypes and omits some of them. The data hold approximately 20,000 clones, with 44% observed a single time. Sequencing used CFSE-low (dividing) CD4+ T cells sorted from an allogeneic mixed lymphocyte reaction. This clonotype was obtained from a human donor in good health; the cells came from an allogeneic mixed lymphocyte reaction. Some clones in this sample may be carry-over from other donors' samples. The chain joins TRBV5-5 to TRBJ2-7, with a weak D call TRBD2 (6 bases). The CDR3 region has the DNA TGTGCCAGCAGCTCAAGGACTAACGAGCAGTACTTC. This translates into CASSSRTNEQYF.